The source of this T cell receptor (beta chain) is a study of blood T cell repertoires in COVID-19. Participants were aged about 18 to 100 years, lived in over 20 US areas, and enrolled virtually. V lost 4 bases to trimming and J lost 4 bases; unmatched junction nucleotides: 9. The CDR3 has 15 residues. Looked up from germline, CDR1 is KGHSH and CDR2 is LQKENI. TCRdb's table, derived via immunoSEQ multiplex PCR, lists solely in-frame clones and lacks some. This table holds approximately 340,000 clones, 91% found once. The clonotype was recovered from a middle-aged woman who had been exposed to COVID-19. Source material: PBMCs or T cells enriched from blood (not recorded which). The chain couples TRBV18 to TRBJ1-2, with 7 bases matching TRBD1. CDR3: CASSRGRQGGYGYTF. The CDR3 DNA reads TGTGCCAGCTCACGAGGTCGACAGGGTGGCTATGGCTACACCTTC. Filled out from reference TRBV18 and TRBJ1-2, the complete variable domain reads NAGVMQNPRHLVRRRGQEARLRCSPMKGHSHVYWYRQLPEEGLKFMVYLQKENIIDESGMPKERFSAEFPKEGPSILRIQQVVRGDSAAYFCASSRGRQGGYGYTFGSGTRLTVV.